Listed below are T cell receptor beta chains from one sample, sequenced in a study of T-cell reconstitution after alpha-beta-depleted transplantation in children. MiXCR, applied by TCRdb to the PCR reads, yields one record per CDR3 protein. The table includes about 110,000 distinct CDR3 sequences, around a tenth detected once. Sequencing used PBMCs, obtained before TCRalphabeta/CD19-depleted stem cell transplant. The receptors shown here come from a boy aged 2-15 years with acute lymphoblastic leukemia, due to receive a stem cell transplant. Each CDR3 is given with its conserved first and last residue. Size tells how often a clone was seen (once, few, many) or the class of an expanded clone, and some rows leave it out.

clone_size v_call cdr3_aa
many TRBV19 CASGNTGELFF
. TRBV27 CASSSTGTAGGAFF
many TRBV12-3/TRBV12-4 CASSPDRALEDTQYF
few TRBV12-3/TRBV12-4 CASSLGDRDPYQPQHF
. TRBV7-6 CASSLTGTEQYF
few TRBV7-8 CASSSGTDTNNEQFF
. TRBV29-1 CSVEDPGWHEKLFF
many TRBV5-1 CASSLFEAGYPNNEQFF
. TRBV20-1 CSARMASPLGYGYTF
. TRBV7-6 CASSLEQGVITEAFF
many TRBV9 CASSVGTAYTGELFF
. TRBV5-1 CASSPGVYGYTF
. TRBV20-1 CSAREQGAAASGYQETQYF
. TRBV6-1 CAIKRGGVNSPLHF
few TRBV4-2 CASSQEAGGAGELFF
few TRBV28 CASSSPPGLGERDTQYF
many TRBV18 CASSPEDRTSSYEQYF
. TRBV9 CASSVAPTNTGELFF
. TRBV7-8 CASSSPGRGQNEQYF
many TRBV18 CASSPGQGNLYEQYF
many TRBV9 CASSVDKSFTEETQYF
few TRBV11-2 CASSLDRTLSYEQYF
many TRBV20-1 CSARPTPATDTQYF
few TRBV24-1 CATSDASTGIYGYTF
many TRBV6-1 CASRRYSYEQYF
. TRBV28 CAMGPGLLWVGNIQYF
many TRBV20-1 CSARVWGSSFYNEQFF
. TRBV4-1 CASSQVDGFSGANVLTF
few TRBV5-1 CASSFRGTSYEQYF
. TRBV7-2 CASSPNRGGGTEAFF
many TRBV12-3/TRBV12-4 CASSSPGVAGVTDTQYF
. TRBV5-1 CASSLEAGGQPQHF
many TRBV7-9 CASSLRTSGDFLEQFF
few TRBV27 CASSLGDWGEQFF
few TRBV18 CASSPKKAGEGEQYF
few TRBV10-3 CAISTGGTGRETEAFF
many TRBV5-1 CASSLGKETQYF
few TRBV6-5 CASSYRTGSSYEQYF
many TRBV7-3 CASSFTGYNEQFF
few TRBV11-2 CASSPQMWASTDTQYF
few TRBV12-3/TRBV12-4 CASSSTERETQYF
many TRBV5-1 CASSLAQGSARVGELFF
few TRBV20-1 CSASESVTGEQYF
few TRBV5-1 CASGLLLGGRTGGDTQYF
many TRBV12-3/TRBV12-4 CASSLSTSALLYEQYF
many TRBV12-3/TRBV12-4 CASSFLGRGSGRNTEAFF
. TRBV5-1 CASSTGTRDTQYF
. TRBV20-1 CSASIAGSYPDTQYF
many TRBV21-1 CASPKREGPDTQYF
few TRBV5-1 CASSLGQKNTEAFF
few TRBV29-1 CSVAGHSGNTIYF
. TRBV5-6 CASSRDGPYYGYTF
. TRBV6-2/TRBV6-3 CASSDATGTGDEKLFF
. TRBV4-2 CASSQIFTGELFF
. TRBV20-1 CSATRPTNEKLFF
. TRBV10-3 CAISWRVDSPLHF
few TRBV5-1 CASSLSRGYNEQFF